The 29 T cell receptor beta chains presented below share a single source sample, sequenced in a study of blood T cell repertoires in COVID-19. Libraries were prepared by immunoSEQ multiplex PCR; TCRdb keeps only in-frame clonotypes and omits some of them. The table has around 200,000 clones, approximately 87% seen once. Specimen: PBMCs or T cells enriched from blood (not recorded which). The receptors stem from a woman aged 45-60 years in a cohort exposed to, infected with or recovered from COVID-19 (not recorded which).

The chain combines TRBV5-1 with TRBJ2-1; D is possibly TRBD1 (6 bases). This CDR3 region has 14 residues. CDR1 is SGHRS, CDR2 YFSETQ, per germline. With 0 bases removed from V and 4 bases from J, the gap between germline ends came to 8 bases. This CDR3 reads CASSLGQEYNEQFF. Here the CDR3 DNA reads TGCGCCAGCAGCTTGGGACAGGAGTACAATGAGCAGTTCTTC.

The chain recombines TRBV4-3 with TRBJ2-7, with a possible D match to TRBD1 (6 bases). The V gene's germline CDR1 is LGHNA and CDR2 YSLEER. V shed 3 bases and J shed 2 bases, with 11 bases lying between them. CDR3 length: 14 residues. CDR3 in amino acids: CASSHLQGTYEQYF. DNA for the CDR3: TGCGCCAGCAGCCACCTACAGGGAACCTACGAGCAGTACTTC.

The chain combines TRBV27 with TRBJ2-7; D possibly corresponds to TRBD1 (5 bases). Trimming cost V 3 bases and J 2 bases, with 23 bases left between them. Per germline, CDR1 MNHEY and CDR2 SMNVEV (reference sequence). The length of the CDR3 is 18 residues. CDR3 bases: TGTGCCAGCAGTTTTGATGTGGGGCGGAGAGCCCCTACCTACGAGCAGTACTTC. Its translation: CASSFDVGRRAPTYEQYF.

The CDR3 nucleotides read TGTGCCAGTCGGACTGACGCGAGCTCCTACGAGCAGTACTTC. This gives the protein CASRTDASSYEQYF. V usage is TRBV5-4 and J usage is TRBJ2-7; perhaps TRBD2 as D (5 bases). The CDR3 contains 14 residues. Germline V CDR1 and CDR2: SGHNT, YYREEE (reference sequence). Trimming took off 8 bases at V and 0 bases at J, with 15 bases between the two ends. Full variable domain (rest looked up from reference TRBV5-4 and TRBJ2-7): ETGVTQSPTHLIKTRGQQVTLRCSSQSGHNTVSWYQQALGQGPQFIFQYYREEENGRGNFPPRFSGLQFPNYSSELNVNALELDDSALYLCASRTDASSYEQYFGPGTRLTVT.

The genes are TRBV5-6 and TRBJ2-3; D may be TRBD2 (6 bases). The CDR3 totals 14 residues. Germline CDR1 reads SGHDT; CDR2 reads YYEEEE. V lost 4 bases to trimming and J lost 0 bases, with 9 bases between them. The chain's CDR3 is CASSRLASTDTQYF. The DNA for the CDR3 is TGTGCCAGCAGCAGGCTAGCGAGCACAGATACGCAGTATTTT.

For the CDR3, the DNA is TGTGCCAGCAGCCCATGGGGGGGCCAGACCGGGGAGCTGTTTTTT. It codes for CASSPWGGQTGELFF. V is TRBV7-9 and J is TRBJ2-2, with D perhaps TRBD2 (7 bases). V was pared by 5 bases and J by 5 bases, with 15 bases between. The CDR3 loop spans 15 amino acids. Germline-derived CDR1 and CDR2 are SEHNR and FQNEAQ (reference sequence).

This sequence joins TRBV5-4 and TRBJ2-3; 10 bases agree with TRBD2. CDR3 size: 15 residues. In germline, CDR1 is SGHNT, CDR2 YYREEE (reference sequence). J gave up 2 bases and V 5 bases, and 5 bases lay outside the gene matches. The CDR3, as DNA: TGTGCCAGCAGGCCTCTAGCGGGGGACACAGATACGCAGTATTTT. Amino acids: CASRPLAGDTDTQYF. Full variable domain (rest looked up from reference TRBV5-4 and TRBJ2-3): ETGVTQSPTHLIKTRGQQVTLRCSSQSGHNTVSWYQQALGQGPQFIFQYYREEENGRGNFPPRFSGLQFPNYSSELNVNALELDDSALYLCASRPLAGDTDTQYFGPGTRLTVL.

The chain combines TRBV14 with TRBJ1-3; 11 bases line up with TRBD1. Per germline, CDR1 SGHDN and CDR2 FVKESK. After removal of 3 bases from V and 5 bases from J, the junction contained 21 bases not matched to a gene. There are 21 residues in the CDR3. Written as DNA, the CDR3 is TGTGCCAGCAGCCAGCTACCACCCCCGGTCCGGACAGGGGGCCTTAGAAACACCATATATTTT. It is translated as CASSQLPPPVRTGGLRNTIYF.

J is TRBJ1-6 and V is TRBV27; 10 bases match TRBD1. The CDR3 runs 14 residues. Germline CDR1 is MNHEY and CDR2 is SMNVEV (reference sequence). The ends lost 6 bases at V and 7 bases at J; junction bases unmatched: 3. The chain's CDR3 is CASRLGQGNSPLHF. In DNA form, the CDR3 reads TGTGCCAGCAGACTGGGACAGGGGAATTCACCCCTCCACTTT.

The rearrangement links TRBV19 to TRBJ2-5; 7 nucleotides agree with TRBD2. The V and J ends lost 3 bases and 1 base, in that order; junction bases with no gene match: 8. The CDR3 totals 16 residues. Germline V lookup: CDR1 LNHDA, CDR2 SQIVND (reference sequence). As DNA, the CDR3 is TGTGCCAGTAGTATTATGGGAGGGGTTGGCCAAGAGACCCAGTACTTC. Protein: CASSIMGGVGQETQYF.

The V and J genes are TRBV18 and TRBJ2-5; 13 nucleotides align to TRBD2. V lost 1 base to trimming and J lost 4 bases; unmatched junction nucleotides: 9. Per the germline V gene, CDR1 is KGHSH and CDR2 is LQKENI. The CDR3 extends over 18 amino acids. The CDR3 region has the DNA TGTGCCAGCTCACCACTATTGGGACTAGCGGGGTCCTTAGAGACCCAGTACTTC. Residues: CASSPLLGLAGSLETQYF.

The gene calls are TRBV29-1 and TRBJ2-5, with D unclear. This CDR3 comprises 11 residues. The V gene lost 8 bases and the J gene lost 5 bases, with 12 bases spanning the gap. Germline V lookup: CDR1 SQVTM, CDR2 ANQGSEA. CDR3 DNA sequence: TGCAGCCCAGTAGTGGGCGAGACCCAGTACTTC. Translation gives CSPVVGETQYF. Together with reference TRBV29-1 and TRBJ2-5, the CDR3 gives the full variable domain: SAVISQKPSRDICQRGTSLTIQCQVDSQVTMMFWYRQQPGQSLTLIATANQGSEATYESGFVIDKFPISRPNLTFSTLTVSNMSPEDSSIYLCSPVVGETQYFGPGTRLLVL.

This chain links TRBV4-2 with TRBJ2-7, with D tentatively TRBD1 (6 bases). Germline V gene data show CDR1 as LGHNA and CDR2 as YNFKEQ. V was pared by 6 bases and J by 4 bases, with 19 bases between. The length of the CDR3 is 15 residues. This CDR3 is CASRIKGVVGYEQYF. CDR3 nucleotides: TGTGCCAGCAGAATCAAGGGGGTAGTCGGGTACGAGCAGTACTTC.

On this clone: The sample holds other DNA sequences that translate to the same CDR3. V usage is TRBV7-9 and J usage is TRBJ1-5; 7 positions agree with TRBD1. CDR3 length: 14 residues. Unmatched junction bases numbered 3, after V lost 1 base and J lost 6 bases. Germline CDR1 is SEHNR and CDR2 is FQNEAQ (reference sequence). This CDR3 reads CASSLEGGSQPQHF. DNA for the CDR3: TGTGCCAGCAGCTTAGAAGGGGGCTCTCAGCCCCAGCATTTT.

This clone was detected a few times. The V gene is TRBV28, the J gene TRBJ1-3; TRBD1 is a possible D gene (5 bases). The V and J ends lost 4 bases and 3 bases respectively, with 10 bases between them. The germline CDR1 and CDR2 sequences are MDHEN and SYDVKM. This CDR3 is built from 14 residues. CDR3 nucleotide sequence: TGTGCCAGCAGTTCCTCGGGGGATGGAAACACCATATATTTT. This gives the protein CASSSSGDGNTIYF. Variable domain in full (rest from reference TRBV28 and TRBJ1-3): DVKVTQSSRYLVKRTGEKVFLECVQDMDHENMFWYRQDPGLGLRLIYFSYDVKMKEKGDIPEGYSVSREKKERFSLILESASTNQTSMYLCASSSSGDGNTIYFGEGSWLTVV.

The chain couples TRBV27 to TRBJ2-7; TRBD1 matches 8 bases. With 5 bases clipped from V and 5 bases from J, the junction kept 8 bases outside the gene matches. CDR1 is MNHEY and CDR2 is SMNVEV in the germline V gene (reference sequence). The CDR3 runs 14 residues. The CDR3 coding sequence is TGTGCCAGCAGTCCACAGGGGGGACACAACGAGCAGTACTTC. It codes for CASSPQGGHNEQYF.

The rearrangement links TRBV5-6 to TRBJ1-4, with D unresolved. The germline V gene has CDR1 SGHDT and CDR2 YYEEEE. Trimming removed 0 bases from V and 0 bases from J, with 12 bases in between. The length of the CDR3 is 17 residues. Here the CDR3 DNA reads TGTGCCAGCAGCTTGGAGCGCAGGACTGCAACTAATGAAAAACTGTTTTTT. It is translated as CASSLERRTATNEKLFF.

The chain uses TRBV19 and TRBJ2-6, with a tentative D call TRBD1 (6 bases). This CDR3 contains 14 residues. V was cut by 6 bases and J by 0 bases, with 6 bases left in between. The germline V gene encodes CDR1 LNHDA and CDR2 SQIVND (reference sequence). This CDR3 reads CASRDSSGANVLTF. The CDR3 DNA sequence: TGTGCCAGTAGGGACAGCTCTGGGGCCAACGTCCTGACTTTC.

This clone was recorded only once. The chain joins TRBV6-5 to TRBJ1-4; possibly TRBD1 for D (5 bases). V lost 2 bases to trimming and J lost 4 bases, with 8 bases between them. Germline-derived CDR1 and CDR2 are MNHEY and SVGAGI. The CDR3 contains 14 residues. CDR3 residues: CASSYRGSNEKLFF. In DNA form, the CDR3 reads TGTGCCAGCAGTTACCGGGGGAGTAATGAAAAACTGTTTTTT.

J is TRBJ2-7 and V is TRBV4-1, with D possibly TRBD1 on 6 matching bases. Per germline, CDR1 MGHRA and CDR2 YSYEKL. The germline V and J ends were trimmed by 0 bases and 4 bases, with 13 bases remaining between them. This CDR3 is built from 15 residues. The CDR3 loop reads CASSQDTGRGYEQYF. The CDR3 DNA sequence: TGCGCCAGCAGCCAAGATACCGGCAGGGGATACGAGCAGTACTTC.

The V gene is TRBV5-1, the J gene TRBJ1-3; the D gene is possibly TRBD1 (5 bases). Germline V lookup: CDR1 SGHRS, CDR2 YFSETQ. The V and J ends lost 4 bases and 3 bases respectively, with 8 bases between them. The CDR3 is made up of 13 amino acids. CDR3 coding DNA: TGCGCCAGCAGCCCCGACAGTGGAAACACCATATATTTT. The encoded protein is CASSPDSGNTIYF.

The chain is built from TRBV27 and TRBJ2-5; possible D gene TRBD2, 5 bases. Trimming took off 3 bases at V and 4 bases at J, with 15 bases between the two ends. The CDR3 is 15 amino acids. Germline V gene lookup returns CDR1 MNHEY and CDR2 SMNVEV (reference sequence). The CDR3 region is CASSFLEEGRETQYF. The CDR3 DNA sequence: TGTGCCAGCAGTTTTTTGGAGGAAGGGAGAGAGACCCAGTACTTC.

This clone was observed a few times. The rearrangement links TRBV5-6 to TRBJ2-7; D call uncertain. The CDR3 loop spans 11 amino acids. With 1 base removed from V and 5 bases from J, the gap between germline ends came to 4 bases. Germline-derived CDR1 and CDR2 are SGHDT and YYEEEE. The CDR3 DNA is TGTGCCAGCAGCTTGAATAACGAGCAGTACTTC. This encodes CASSLNNEQYF.

V usage is TRBV28 and J usage is TRBJ2-5; D is possibly TRBD1 (6 bases). The CDR3 runs to 13 residues. The germline CDR1 and CDR2 sequences are MDHEN and SYDVKM. Trimming cost V 8 bases and J 0 bases, with 10 bases left between them. CDR3 residues: CASQTGYQETQYF. Here the CDR3 DNA reads TGTGCCAGCCAAACAGGGTACCAAGAGACCCAGTACTTC.

This chain uses TRBV11-2 with TRBJ1-1; D may be TRBD1 (6 bases). The CDR3 length is 15 residues. Germline values: CDR1 SGHAT, CDR2 FQNNGV. V shed 2 bases and J shed 6 bases, with 16 bases lying between them. The CDR3 sequence: CASSLSETGASEAFF. The CDR3 DNA follows: TGTGCCAGCAGCTTATCCGAGACAGGAGCGTCTGAAGCTTTCTTT.

The rearrangement links TRBV7-6 to TRBJ2-3; perhaps TRBD1 as D (5 bases). The CDR3 has 14 residues. CDR1 is SGHVS, CDR2 FNYEAQ, per germline. V was pared by 5 bases and J by 1 base, with 10 bases between. This chain's CDR3 is CASSPDTGTDTQYF. DNA of the CDR3: TGTGCCAGCAGCCCGGACACGGGCACAGATACGCAGTATTTT. The whole variable domain, remainder taken from reference TRBV7-6 and TRBJ2-3, is GAGVSQSPRYKVTKRGQDVALRCDPISGHVSLYWYRQALGQGPEFLTYFNYEAQQDKSGLPNDRFSAERPEGSISTLTIQRTEQRDSAMYRCASSPDTGTDTQYFGPGTRLTVL.

The V call is TRBV11-3, the J call TRBJ2-2; perhaps TRBD2 as D (7 bases). The V end was cut by 7 bases, the J end by 1 base, with 13 bases between. The V gene's germline CDR1 is SGHNT and CDR2 YENEEA. The CDR3 contains 15 residues. CDR3 in DNA: TGTGCCAGCACCCGGGGAGGGGGGAACACCGGGGAGCTGTTTTTT. It encodes CASTRGGGNTGELFF.

The rearrangement uses TRBV5-4 and TRBJ1-2, with D unresolved. Per the germline V gene, CDR1 is SGHNT and CDR2 is YYREEE (reference sequence). The ends were cut back, 4 bases at V and 0 bases at J, with 10 bases in the middle. This CDR3 region has 14 residues. The CDR3 bases are TGTGCCAGCAGCGAACAGAGAGCTAACTATGGCTACACCTTC. Encoded protein: CASSEQRANYGYTF. Drawing the rest from reference TRBV5-4 and TRBJ1-2, the complete variable domain is ETGVTQSPTHLIKTRGQQVTLRCSSQSGHNTVSWYQQALGQGPQFIFQYYREEENGRGNFPPRFSGLQFPNYSSELNVNALELDDSALYLCASSEQRANYGYTFGSGTRLTVV.

This clone was recorded a few times. The chain joins TRBV4-2 to TRBJ1-1; a weak D match, TRBD1 (6 bases). CDR3 length: 16 residues. The V gene's germline CDR1 is LGHNA and CDR2 YNFKEQ. V was shortened by 6 bases and J by 1 base, with 18 bases between the two germline ends. The CDR3 here is CASRQLGGRRNTEAFF. The DNA of the CDR3 is TGTGCCAGCAGACAGCTAGGGGGACGTCGGAACACTGAAGCTTTCTTT.